This TCR beta chain was found in a study of PD-L1 blockade in urothelial cancer (dated by TCRdb to 2017 to 2019). With regard to the full study: Every patient began therapy in the mid-2010s and was given atezolizumab 1,200 mg intravenously every 3 weeks. About 85% of the roughly 29 patients were identified as males with urothelial cancer of bladder origin, and a prior smoking history was reported by 18 of 29 patients. An ECOG performance status of 0 or 1 was recorded for the patients, and 0 to 3 prior chemotherapy regimens had been received by the patients. Blood samples were analyzed at 3 weeks after treatment start (second dose) and at 6 weeks after treatment start. Blood samples yielded a median of around 150,000 T cells and tens of thousands of unique TCRs, with median clonality 0.080. The study, an exploratory multi-omic analysis, examined somatic, immune and clinical correlates of response to PD-L1 blockade with atezolizumab in urothelial cancer. TCR sequencing covered pretreatment tumor samples and matched, serially collected peripheral blood taken before and after atezolizumab treatment. Durable clinical benefit was defined as progression-free survival longer than 6 months, and TCR features were also tested against progression-free and overall survival. Whole exome sequencing and RNA sequencing of pretreatment tumors were performed alongside TCR sequencing in the same patients. About 10 patients achieved durable clinical benefit and approximately 20 did not. Pretreatment blood TCR-seq was available for nearly 30 patients, at least one posttreatment blood collection was obtained for around 25 patients, and tumor TCR-seq was available for around 25 patients. The paper's findings and limits, for the study overall: Small sample size (n ≈ 29) and many exploratory analyses mean the results are intended to be hypothesis-generating. Patients with durable benefit showed greater expansion of tumor-associated TCR clones in peripheral blood 3 weeks after starting treatment (n of about 21, p = 0.022). Improved progression-free and overall survival was associated with having pretreatment peripheral blood TCR clonality below the median.

The CDR3 has 15 amino acids, counting the end cysteine and phenylalanine. Of the read, only the CDR3 DNA is kept; its 45 bases are in frame from base 1. Unmatched junction bases come to 7, with V trimmed by 6 bases and J by 6 bases. Looking up the germline V gene (reference sequence) yields CDR1 MNHEY and CDR2 SMNVEV. The sample's time point label, in plain terms: pretreatment peripheral blood. A total of 25 to 30 patients with locally advanced or metastatic urothelial carcinoma, treated at Memorial Sloan Kettering on a trial protocol, made up the cohort. Peripheral blood mononuclear cells were collected pretreatment and during treatment, at between 1 and 8 total time points per patient. The Qiagen DNeasy Blood extraction kit was used to purify genomic DNA from total PBMCs and tumor samples. Collected pretreatment and during treatment, PBMCs were isolated and stored as previously described. To note about this clone: No cognate antigen has been identified for it. Base qualities are missing; no much larger clone stands one base away.

To estimate absolute template abundance from read counts, synthetic TCR analog templates were spiked into each PCR. The immunoSEQ assay used bias-controlled V and J gene primers to amplify TCRbeta CDR3 regions from genomic DNA. Sequencing of rearranged TCRbeta segments was done at approximately 20X coverage. Turning to the authors' computational methods: Clustering was used to correct sequencing errors, and CDR3s were annotated against IMGT so that V, D and J genes could be assigned. Downstream analyses used only productive TCRbeta rearrangements, leaving out any out-of-frame or stop-codon sequences. Clonality was computed as one minus Shannon entropy normalized by the log of the number of unique productive sequences. Fisher's exact test with Benjamini-Hochberg correction, using a cutoff of adjusted p below 0.01, was how clones that differed between time points or between blood and tumor were identified. TCRdb provides this immuneACCESS table in a form limited to in-frame rearrangements. Some clones are lacking; in checked studies, under half of them reflect an unresolved V gene, and why the rest are absent is not known. That table gives V, J and clone size, and the DNA gave D and trimming. Counted in this sample were tens of thousands of clones; almost 90% of them appeared once. The ten largest clones represent 1.5% to 2% of the sample.

The V and J segments used are TRBV27 and TRBJ2-2, and TRBD1 matches 10 of the central bases. The source of this sequence is a man aged 55 to 70 with urothelial cancer. Sample: PBMCs, taken around atezolizumab (anti-PD-L1) treatment. The nucleotide sequence reads TGTGCCAGCAGACCGGGACAGGGGCTCCCCGGGGAGCTGTTTTTT. It encodes CASRPGQGLPGELFF.